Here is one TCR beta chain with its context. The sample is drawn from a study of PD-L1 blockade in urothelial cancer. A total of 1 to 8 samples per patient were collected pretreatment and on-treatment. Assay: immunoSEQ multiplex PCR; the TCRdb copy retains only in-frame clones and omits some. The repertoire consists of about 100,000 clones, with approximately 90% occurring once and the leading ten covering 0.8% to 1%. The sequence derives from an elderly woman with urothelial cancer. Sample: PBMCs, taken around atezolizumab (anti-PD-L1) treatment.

CDR3 protein: CASSRYVRLRPRSNTEAFF. The CDR3 nucleotides read TGTGCCAGTAGTCGGTACGTTCGACTAAGGCCACGATCAAACACTGAAGCTTTCTTT. This rearrangement joins TRBV19 to TRBJ1-1; D gene ambiguous. This CDR3 has 19 residues. Germline V CDR1 and CDR2: LNHDA, SQIVND (reference sequence). V gave up 5 bases and J gave up 2 bases, with 27 bases separating them.